Presented here are 19 T cell receptor beta chains from one specimen sequenced in a study of Ad26.COV2.S vaccination and SARS-CoV-2 variants. Sequenced by immunoSEQ multiplex PCR; TCRdb stores in-frame clones only, minus some. Here the sample spans 400,000 to 450,000 clones, 90% being singletons. As for treatment: roughly 20 received Ad26.COV2.S at low or high dose, single or two shots; about 5 received placebo; per-sample allocation not given. Day 63 after the first injection of vaccine or placebo was the sampling time. Sequences were derived from peripheral blood, sampled in a trial of Ad26.COV2.S vaccine versus placebo. Receptor source: a person between 18 and 60 years old who received the Ad26.COV2.S COVID-19 vaccine or a placebo.

The chain carries TRBV6-5 and TRBJ2-7; 7 positions agree with TRBD2. Losses at the gene ends were 2 bases for V and 10 bases for J; bases not matched to a gene: 17. Germline CDR1 is MNHEY and CDR2 is SVGAGI. This CDR3 comprises 16 residues. CDR3 sequence: CASSYHLRAGTSKQYF. The CDR3 bases are TGTGCCAGCAGTTACCACCTTCGAGCGGGAACCTCAAAACAGTACTTC.

The chain employs TRBV30 and TRBJ1-5; D might be TRBD1 (6 bases). The CDR3 contains 14 residues. V shed 3 bases and J shed 2 bases, with 11 bases lying between them. Per the germline V gene, CDR1 is GTSNPN and CDR2 is SVGIG (reference sequence). The CDR3 DNA is TGTGCCTGGAGCACAGGGTTTCGCAATCAGCCCCAGCATTTT. Residues: CAWSTGFRNQPQHF.

The sample holds one count of this clone. The rearrangement links TRBV6-2 or TRBV6-3 to TRBJ2-5, with TRBD2 matching 8 bases. Per the germline V gene, CDR1 is MNHEY and CDR2 is SVGEGT. V lost 6 bases and J lost 1; bases outside the gene matches: 10. The CDR3 length is 16 residues. CDR3: CASSLFELAGQETQYF. The CDR3, as DNA: TGTGCCAGCAGCCTTTTCGAGCTAGCGGGCCAAGAGACCCAGTACTTC.

Turning to this clone: The germline gene is not matched at one end of the junction; a read error may be the cause. The chain carries TRBV7-7 and TRBJ2-3; D remains unclear. The CDR3 contains 15 residues. Per the germline V gene, CDR1 is SSHAT and CDR2 is FNYEAQ (reference sequence). The CDR3 loop reads CASSLGPVGTDTQYF. For the CDR3, the DNA is TGTGCTAGCAGCTTAGGCCCAGTAGGCACAGATACGCAGTATTTT.

The CDR3 loop reads CAIGWTSGSYNEQFF. The CDR3 DNA is TGTGCCATCGGATGGACTAGCGGCTCCTACAATGAGCAGTTCTTC. The chain links TRBV10-3 to TRBJ2-1; 10 bases line up with TRBD2. Trimming cost V 8 bases and J 0 bases; bases outside gene matches: 4. Per the germline V gene, CDR1 is ENHRY and CDR2 is SYGVKD. The CDR3 is 15 residues long.

The J gene is TRBJ2-3, the V gene TRBV6-5; TRBD1 is a possible D gene (5 bases). This CDR3 has 13 amino acids. CDR1 is MNHEY and CDR2 is SVGAGI in the germline V gene. The V gene lost 5 bases and the J gene lost 10 bases, with 16 bases spanning the gap. The CDR3 region has the DNA TGTGCCAGCAGTCCGACAGCCCAAGGGGCGCAGTATTTT. Amino acid sequence: CASSPTAQGAQYF.

The chain joins TRBV30 to TRBJ2-3; a possible D gene is TRBD2 (6 bases). The CDR3 sequence is 17 residues long. The germline V and J ends were trimmed by 3 bases and 1 base, with 20 bases remaining between them. Germline CDR1 is GTSNPN and CDR2 is SVGIG (reference sequence). This CDR3 is CAWSARDGSGGTDTQYF. For the CDR3, the DNA is TGTGCCTGGAGCGCCCGGGACGGGAGTGGGGGCACAGATACGCAGTATTTT.

The rearrangement links TRBV5-1 to TRBJ2-7; the match to TRBD2 covers 14 bases. Germline loops: CDR1 SGHRS, CDR2 YFSETQ. This CDR3 has 15 amino acids. J was trimmed by 7 bases and V by 6 bases; bases with no gene match: 9. The CDR3 nucleotides read TGCGCCAGCACCGGGACTAGCGGGAGAGTGGAAGAGCAGTACTTC. This translates into CASTGTSGRVEEQYF.

The chain uses TRBV4-3 and TRBJ2-3, with D possibly matching TRBD2 (5 bases). V lost 0 bases to trimming and J lost 1 base, with 8 bases between them. CDR3 size: 15 residues. CDR1 is LGHNA, CDR2 YSLEER, per germline. The CDR3 nucleotides read TGCGCCAGCAGCCAAGATAGGACTCGCACAGATACGCAGTATTTT. Its translation is CASSQDRTRTDTQYF.

This clone was observed a single time. V is TRBV12-3 or TRBV12-4 and J is TRBJ1-2; the D is unclear. Trimming left V 6 bases short and J 8 bases short, with 16 bases between. The CDR3 has 13 amino acids. CDR3 sequence (DNA): TGTGCCAGCAGATACGACCTGGGCCACGGCTACACCTTC. Residues: CASRYDLGHGYTF.

This chain uses TRBV30 with TRBJ2-7; D call uncertain. Germline-derived CDR1 and CDR2 are GTSNPN and SVGIG (reference sequence). The CDR3 runs 13 residues. Trimming left V 1 base short and J 2 bases short, with 9 bases between. In DNA, the CDR3 is TGTGCCTGGAGTGAAGGCTTACCCTACGAGCAGTACTTC. This translates into CAWSEGLPYEQYF.

The chain couples TRBV7-2 to TRBJ2-7; maybe TRBD2 (6 bases). Germline V gives CDR1 SGHTA, CDR2 FQGNSA. The CDR3 is 16 residues long. V was shortened by 0 bases and J by 0 bases, with 12 bases between the two germline ends. CDR3 region: CASSLARGSGSYEQYF. In DNA form, the CDR3 reads TGTGCCAGCAGCTTAGCGCGCGGTAGCGGCTCCTACGAGCAGTACTTC.

The chain links TRBV29-1 to TRBJ1-2, with D hard to call. CDR1 is SQVTM and CDR2 is ANQGSEA in the germline V gene. The CDR3 covers 13 residues. Trimming shortened V by 6 bases and J by 0 bases, and 11 bases separated the two germline ends. This CDR3 reads CSVLNGANYGYTF. For the CDR3, the DNA is TGCAGCGTGCTCAATGGAGCTAACTATGGCTACACCTTC.

V gene TRBV18 combines with J gene TRBJ2-7, with TRBD1 matching over 9 bases. The CDR3 spans 19 residues. CDR1 and CDR2 from the germline V gene are KGHSH and LQKENI. J was trimmed by 0 bases and V by 3 bases; bases with no gene match: 15. DNA for the CDR3: TGTGCCAGCTCACCTTTCGCTCCGCAGGGGACAGGGAGCTCCTACGAGCAGTACTTC. This codes for CASSPFAPQGTGSSYEQYF.

This clone was counted a single time. The chain carries TRBV2 and TRBJ1-4; 8 bases align to TRBD1. V shed 5 bases and J 2 bases; nucleotides not matched to a gene: 4. Germline V CDR1 and CDR2: SNHLY, FYNNEI. The CDR3 spans 15 residues. The CDR3: CASSTNRGTNEKLFF. The CDR3 DNA reads TGTGCCAGCAGTACCAACAGGGGGACTAATGAAAAACTGTTTTTT.

The chain combines TRBV27 with TRBJ1-4; 8 bases line up with TRBD1. The V and J ends lost 6 bases and 6 bases, in that order; junction bases with no gene match: 3. Germline V gene sequence: CDR1 MNHEY, CDR2 SMNVEV (reference sequence). CDR3 size: 13 residues. For the CDR3, the DNA is TGTGCCAGCAGCAGGGGGCCGGATGAAAAACTGTTTTTT. This translates into CASSRGPDEKLFF. The full variable domain, rest sourced from reference TRBV27 and TRBJ1-4, is EAQVTQNPRYLITVTGKKLTVTCSQNMNHEYMSWYRQDPGLGLRQIYYSMNVEVTDKGDVPEGYKVSRKEKRNFPLILESPSPNQTSLYFCASSRGPDEKLFFGSGTQLSVL.

This clone was recorded once. The rearrangement joins TRBV7-9 to TRBJ2-5; TRBD1 aligns across 7 bases. The V and J ends lost 5 bases and 5 bases, in that order; junction bases with no gene match: 5. Germline CDR1 is SEHNR and CDR2 is FQNEAQ (reference sequence). The CDR3 consists of 13 residues. The CDR3 sequence is CASSPVDRETQYF. The CDR3 DNA sequence: TGTGCCAGCAGCCCGGTGGACAGGGAGACCCAGTACTTC.

The V call is TRBV7-6, the J call TRBJ2-7, with D possibly being TRBD2 (5 bases). In germline, CDR1 is SGHVS, CDR2 FNYEAQ. Deletions cut 4 bases from V and 0 bases from J, with 10 bases between. The length of the CDR3 is 14 residues. The CDR3 bases are TGTGCCAGCAGCTCTCGGGGAAGCTCCTACGAGCAGTACTTC. Protein: CASSSRGSSYEQYF.

V and J are TRBV5-1 and TRBJ1-2; perhaps TRBD1 as D (5 bases). Trimming cost V 0 bases and J 6 bases, with 9 bases left between them. The CDR3 is 13 amino acids. Germline V gene data show CDR1 as SGHRS and CDR2 as YFSETQ. The CDR3 DNA follows: TGCGCCAGCAGCTTGGGACAGAAAGATGGCTACACCTTC. This encodes CASSLGQKDGYTF.